This paragraph reports one TCR beta chain. The data derive from a study of blood T cell repertoires in COVID-19. The CDR3 consists of 15 residues. The trim removed 1 base at V and 2 bases at J, leaving 3 bases unmatched. Germline CDR1 reads SGHAT; CDR2 reads FQNNGV. TCRdb's table, derived via immunoSEQ multiplex PCR, lists solely in-frame clones and lacks some. The sample carries over 250,000 clones, 80% to 95% recorded once. The clonotype originates from a person aged 18-35 years with COVID-19, enrolled during active disease. This chain connects TRBV11-2 to TRBJ2-3; 7 positions match TRBD2. The material sequenced was peripheral blood. CDR3 residues: CASSLAAGTTDTQYF. Here the CDR3 DNA reads TGTGCCAGCAGCTTAGCAGCGGGGACCACAGATACGCAGTATTTT.